This T cell receptor beta chain was recorded in a study of blood T cell repertoires in COVID-19. Across the whole study: The United States, Italy and Spain were the sources of the acute and convalescent COVID-19 samples. The cDNA or gDNA used as material had been derived from T cells, B-cell-depleted T cells, or PBMCs.

Germline V gene data show CDR1 as SGHRS and CDR2 as YFSETQ. This CDR3 region has 15 residues. After removal of 3 bases from V and 5 bases from J, the junction contained 5 bases not matched to a gene. As processed by the authors: Quantification of nucleated cells was approximated via reference gene primer amplification. Data came from immunoSEQ multiplex PCR; TCRdb stores just in-frame clones and leaves some out. Clone size and the V and J calls come from that table; the DNA yielded D and trimming. The table lists 200,000 or so clones, 88% of them singletons. The rearrangement uses TRBV5-1 and TRBJ2-5, with TRBD1 matching 12 bases. This clonotype originated in a man between 65 and 79 years old with active or convalescent COVID-19. The specimen sequenced was peripheral blood. The CDR3 protein is CASSSGTGGRETQYF. The CDR3 DNA reads as TGCGCCAGCAGCTCCGGGACAGGGGGCAGGGAGACCCAGTACTTC.